The 30 T cell receptor beta chains reported below all come from one sample, sequenced in a study of cytomegalovirus exposure and HLA in healthy donors (dated by TCRdb to 2016 to 2017). Library preparation was by the immunoSEQ multiplex PCR assay. The multiplex PCR relied on a mix of 60 forward primers for TCR Vbeta segments and 13 reverse primers for TCR Jbeta segments. Drawn from immuneACCESS, this table holds only the in-frame rearrangements with V and J called that TCRdb kept. Clones are partly lost; checked studies trace under half to an unresolved V gene and leave the rest unexplained. Here the sample has 110,000 or so clones; roughly 80% occur a single time. Of the sample, around 5.8% is held by the ten largest clones. Sequenced material: PBMCs. The receptors come from a woman aged 25 to 39 in good health and CMV-seropositive.

V is TRBV6-1 and J is TRBJ2-1, with TRBD2 matching 10 bases. The germline V gene has CDR1 MNHNS and CDR2 SASEGT. The V gene end was trimmed by 5 bases and the J gene end by 8 bases; junction bases not matched to a gene: 3. This CDR3 region has 13 residues. The DNA for the CDR3 is TGTGCCAGCAGTAGCGGGGGGGGCTATGAGCAGTTCTTC. Translated: CASSSGGGYEQFF.

The chain links TRBV30 to TRBJ1-5, with TRBD1 as a possible D gene (5 bases). CDR3 length: 12 residues. Trimming removed 5 bases at V and 3 bases at J, with 8 bases between. In germline, CDR1 is GTSNPN, CDR2 SVGIG (reference sequence). In DNA form, the CDR3 reads TGTGCCTGGGACAGCCCCAATCAGCCCCAGCATTTT. Translation gives CAWDSPNQPQHF.

The CDR3 loop reads CASSPDSPTNYGYTF. The CDR3 DNA reads TGTGCCAGCTCACCGGACAGCCCTACTAACTATGGCTACACCTTC. The chain uses TRBV18 and TRBJ1-2; tentatively, D is TRBD1 (6 bases). CDR3 size: 15 residues. Trimming cost V 3 bases and J 0 bases, with 11 bases left between them. Germline lookup yields CDR1 KGHSH and CDR2 LQKENI. The full variable domain, completed using reference TRBV18 and TRBJ1-2, is NAGVMQNPRHLVRRRGQEARLRCSPMKGHSHVYWYRQLPEEGLKFMVYLQKENIIDESGMPKERFSAEFPKEGPSILRIQQVVRGDSAAYFCASSPDSPTNYGYTFGSGTRLTVV.

V is TRBV7-9 and J is TRBJ2-7, with a tentative D call TRBD2 (6 bases). The ends were cut back, 1 base at V and 5 bases at J, with 9 bases in the middle. This CDR3 comprises 13 residues. Germline-derived CDR1 and CDR2 are SEHNR and FQNEAQ (reference sequence). The CDR3 protein is CASSLGGVNEQYF. CDR3 sequence (DNA): TGTGCCAGCAGCTTAGGGGGGGTAAACGAGCAGTACTTC.

The chain employs TRBV6-6 and TRBJ2-2; D not certain. Between the trimmed V and J ends, which lost 7 bases and 4 bases, there was a span of 7 bases. CDR1 is MNHNY and CDR2 is SVGAGI in the germline V gene (reference sequence). The CDR3 spans 12 residues. The CDR3: CASTSGTGELFF. DNA for the CDR3: TGTGCCAGCACCTCCGGCACCGGGGAGCTGTTTTTT.

The chain joins TRBV30 to TRBJ2-5; no definite D call. This CDR3 comprises 12 residues. The germline gives CDR1 GTSNPN, CDR2 SVGIG (reference sequence). The V gene lost 3 bases and the J gene lost 4 bases, with 9 bases spanning the gap. The DNA of the CDR3 is TGTGCCTGGAGCGAGGTGGGAGAGACCCAGTACTTC. Amino acids: CAWSEVGETQYF.

Comments on this clone: A junction boundary mismatches the germline segment, possibly from a read error. The chain couples TRBV7-7 to TRBJ2-2, with 7 nucleotides matching TRBD1. This CDR3 is 13 amino acids long. In germline, CDR1 is SSHAT, CDR2 FNYEAQ (reference sequence). The CDR3 sequence is CASRPTGAGELFF. Written as DNA, the CDR3 is TGTGCTAGCAGACCTACAGGGGCCGGGGAGCTGTTTTTT. The variable domain in full, with the rest retrieved from reference TRBV7-7 and TRBJ2-2, is GAGVSQSPRYKVTKRGQDVTLRCDPISSHATLYWYQQALGQGPEFLTYFNYEAQPDKSGLPSDRFSAERPEGSISTLTIQRTEQRDSAMYRCASRPTGAGELFFGEGSRLTVL.

This rearrangement joins TRBV9 to TRBJ2-1, with 8 bases lining up with TRBD1. This CDR3 is built from 16 residues. CDR1 and CDR2 (germline): SGDLS, YYNGEE. The ends lost 3 bases at V and 6 bases at J; junction bases unmatched: 11. CDR3 sequence reads: CASSELGQGPSNEQFF. The CDR3 DNA sequence: TGTGCCAGCAGCGAACTCGGACAGGGACCTTCCAATGAGCAGTTCTTC.

This clone has just one count. The genes are TRBV30 and TRBJ2-7; no firm D call. Germline assignment: CDR1 GTSNPN and CDR2 SVGIG (reference sequence). The CDR3 runs to 15 residues. Trimming removed 0 bases at V and 0 bases at J, with 12 bases between. DNA of the CDR3: TGTGCCTGGAGTGTACCGTCCCTGAGCTCCTACGAGCAGTACTTC. Translation: CAWSVPSLSSYEQYF.

The chain employs TRBV30 and TRBJ1-1; 10 bases align to TRBD1. The CDR3 runs to 14 residues. CDR1 and CDR2 from the germline V gene are GTSNPN and SVGIG (reference sequence). V dropped 3 bases and J dropped 5; count of bases not matched to a gene: 6. The CDR3 is CAWSGQGVGTEAFF. The CDR3 nucleotides are TGTGCCTGGAGCGGACAGGGGGTGGGGACTGAAGCTTTCTTT.

The V and J genes are TRBV5-6 and TRBJ1-2; D is ambiguous. This CDR3 spans 15 amino acids. V was shortened by 4 bases and J by 3 bases, with 16 bases between the two germline ends. Germline V CDR1 and CDR2: SGHDT, YYEEEE. CDR3 DNA: TGTGCCAGCAGCGCCCCCACCGACGGAGACTATGGCTACACCTTC. Translated, it gives CASSAPTDGDYGYTF.

The V and J genes are TRBV10-3 and TRBJ2-3, with TRBD2 identical over 9 bases. CDR1 is ENHRY and CDR2 is SYGVKD in the germline V gene. Trimming cost V 5 bases and J 6 bases; bases outside gene matches: 9. CDR3 length: 15 amino acids. Written as DNA, the CDR3 is TGTGCCATCAGTCCTAGCGGGGCCGGGGGGGATACGCAGTATTTT. It encodes CAISPSGAGGDTQYF.

The chain employs TRBV5-1 and TRBJ2-5; 8 bases align to TRBD2. Germline CDR1 SGHRS, CDR2 YFSETQ. The trim removed 3 bases at V and 6 bases at J, leaving 10 bases unmatched. This CDR3 contains 15 residues. This CDR3 is CASSSGGGNPKTQYF. The CDR3 nucleotides read TGCGCCAGCAGCTCCGGGGGGGGGAATCCGAAGACCCAGTACTTC.

This clone occurred a few times. Within the sample, other DNA sequences also encode this same CDR3. The chain couples TRBV6-5 to TRBJ1-3; D uncertain. V lost 5 bases and J 4 bases, leaving 3 bases between the germline ends. CDR1 is MNHEY and CDR2 is SVGAGI in the germline V gene. The CDR3 has 11 residues. CDR3 region: CASSQGNTIYF. In nucleotides, the CDR3 is TGTGCCAGCAGTCAAGGAAACACCATATATTTT.

This chain's CDR3 is CASSLPGLAYEQYF. In DNA, the CDR3 is TGTGCCAGCAGTTTGCCGGGACTTGCCTACGAGCAGTACTTC. This sequence joins TRBV11-2 and TRBJ2-7, with D possibly matching TRBD2 (6 bases). V dropped 6 bases and J dropped 2 bases, with 14 bases sitting between them. Germline lookup yields CDR1 SGHAT and CDR2 FQNNGV. This CDR3 region has 14 residues.

This chain joins TRBV5-1 and TRBJ2-5; TRBD2 matches 14 bases. This CDR3 comprises 16 residues. The V gene end was trimmed by 4 bases and the J gene end by 4 bases; junction bases not matched to a gene: 6. The germline gives CDR1 SGHRS, CDR2 YFSETQ. In DNA, the CDR3 is TGCGCCAGCAGCATAGGGACTAGCGGGAGCCGAGAGACCCAGTACTTC. Amino acids: CASSIGTSGSRETQYF. The full variable domain, with the rest looked up from reference TRBV5-1 and TRBJ2-5, is KAGVTQTPRYLIKTRGQQVTLSCSPISGHRSVSWYQQTPGQGLQFLFEYFSETQRNKGNFPGRFSGRQFSNSRSEMNVSTLELGDSALYLCASSIGTSGSRETQYFGPGTRLLVL.

The gene calls are TRBV11-2 and TRBJ2-2; 11 bases align to TRBD2. This CDR3 is 15 amino acids long. The J segment lost 4 bases and the V segment lost 5 bases, leaving 3 bases of the junction unmatched. Germline V lookup: CDR1 SGHAT, CDR2 FQNNGV. The CDR3 DNA is TGTGCCAGCAGCCTCGGACTAGCGGGCACCGGGGAGCTGTTTTTT. Protein: CASSLGLAGTGELFF.

The V gene is TRBV9, the J gene TRBJ1-2, with 9 nucleotides matching TRBD1. Looked up from germline, CDR1 is SGDLS and CDR2 is YYNGEE. The CDR3 runs to 15 residues. J lost 2 bases, V lost 4 bases, and 6 bases had no gene match. The CDR3 region has the DNA TGTGCCAGCAGCCCCCCAGGGACAGGGAACTATGGCTACACCTTC. Translated: CASSPPGTGNYGYTF.

The rearrangement links TRBV19 to TRBJ2-3; 8 nucleotides agree with TRBD2. Looked up from germline, CDR1 is LNHDA and CDR2 is SQIVND (reference sequence). This CDR3 is built from 15 residues. The ends lost 5 bases at V and 6 bases at J; junction bases unmatched: 10. CDR3 nucleotides: TGTGCCAGTAGTCTTGGACTAGCCTCACACGATACGCAGTATTTT. This encodes CASSLGLASHDTQYF.

The chain links TRBV25-1 to TRBJ1-2, with D perhaps TRBD1 (5 bases). The CDR3 has 15 residues. Trimming pared 4 bases from V and 4 bases from J, leaving 16 bases between. The germline CDR1 and CDR2 sequences are MGHDK and SYGVNS. CDR3 region: CASSGGLSGGYGYTF. The CDR3 bases are TGTGCCAGCAGTGGCGGACTATCCGGGGGCTATGGCTACACCTTC.

The V and J genes are TRBV6-1 and TRBJ2-3; 11 bases are shared with TRBD2. Per the germline V gene, CDR1 is MNHNS and CDR2 is SASEGT. Trimming removed 3 bases from V and 0 bases from J; junction bases left unmatched: 2. The CDR3 contains 16 residues. This chain's CDR3 is CASSETSGASTDTQYF. CDR3 in DNA: TGTGCCAGCAGTGAGACTAGCGGGGCGAGCACAGATACGCAGTATTTT.

This clone turned up a few times. The genes are TRBV7-3 and TRBJ1-1; D is possibly TRBD1 (5 bases). V lost 4 bases and J 8 bases, leaving 20 bases between the germline ends. The germline V gene has CDR1 SGHTA and CDR2 FQGTGA. The CDR3 spans 15 residues. This chain's CDR3 is CASSSTTGPGGEAFF. The CDR3 nucleotides read TGTGCCAGCAGCTCAACCACTGGGCCTGGGGGGGAAGCTTTCTTT.

The count of this clone is one. The chain links TRBV15 to TRBJ2-2; a weak D match, TRBD2 (6 bases). Germline loops: CDR1 LNHNV, CDR2 YYDKDF (reference sequence). Trimming removed 4 bases from V and 3 bases from J, with 15 bases in between. The CDR3 sequence is 16 residues long. The CDR3 DNA reads TGTGCCACCAGCACACAACCACTAGCAGACACCGGGGAGCTGTTTTTT. Translation: CATSTQPLADTGELFF.

The chain is built from TRBV25-1 and TRBJ1-6; D is unresolved. The CDR3 contains 15 residues. CDR1 and CDR2 (germline): MGHDK, SYGVNS. V was clipped by 4 bases and J by 6 bases, with 13 bases between them. CDR3 coding DNA: TGTGCCAGCAGTGGCACCACGGGAGGTAATTCACCCCTCCACTTT. Translating gives CASSGTTGGNSPLHF.

The chain couples TRBV9 to TRBJ2-2; 7 bases agree with TRBD1. Germline CDR1 reads SGDLS; CDR2 reads YYNGEE. This CDR3 is built from 12 residues. The junction had 2 bases not matched to a gene; V was cut back by 5 bases and J by 7 bases. CDR3 region: CASSHRGGELFF. The CDR3 nucleotides are TGTGCCAGCAGTCACAGGGGCGGGGAGCTGTTTTTT.

The rearrangement uses TRBV4-1 and TRBJ1-5, with TRBD1 identical over 8 bases. The length of the CDR3 is 16 residues. Unmatched junction bases numbered 7, after V lost 0 bases and J lost 6 bases. CDR1 and CDR2 (germline): MGHRA, YSYEKL. This CDR3 is CASSQEYATGVQPQHF. The CDR3 nucleotides read TGCGCCAGCAGCCAAGAGTACGCGACAGGGGTTCAGCCCCAGCATTTT.

This clone has only one observation. The chain couples TRBV5-1 to TRBJ2-5; the D gene is possibly TRBD1 (5 bases). The CDR3 is made up of 14 amino acids. Germline CDR1 reads SGHRS; CDR2 reads YFSETQ. V lost 4 bases and J 11 bases, leaving 21 bases between the germline ends. The CDR3 here is CASSLDKIPVEQYF. CDR3 coding DNA: TGCGCCAGCAGCCTGGACAAGATCCCAGTGGAGCAGTACTTC.

The V gene is TRBV5-6, the J gene TRBJ1-2, with a weak D call TRBD1 (6 bases). The CDR3 has 14 amino acids. Germline V lookup: CDR1 SGHDT, CDR2 YYEEEE. V lost 1 base to trimming and J lost 0 bases, with 7 bases between them. Written as DNA, the CDR3 is TGTGCCAGCAGCTTGCAGGGGACTAACTATGGCTACACCTTC. Residues: CASSLQGTNYGYTF.

J is TRBJ2-5 and V is TRBV6-6, with D maybe TRBD2 (5 bases). The CDR3 is made up of 13 amino acids. Germline V gives CDR1 MNHNY, CDR2 SVGAGI (reference sequence). V gave up 6 bases and J gave up 5 bases, with 13 bases separating them. The CDR3 sequence: CASSPTSWETQYF. CDR3 sequence (DNA): TGTGCCAGCAGCCCAACTAGTTGGGAGACCCAGTACTTC.

The chain employs TRBV13 and TRBJ2-7; 10 bases map to TRBD2. In germline, CDR1 is PRHDT, CDR2 FYEKMQ (reference sequence). V lost 5 bases, J lost 2 bases, and 12 bases stayed unmatched. CDR3 length: 17 amino acids. CDR3 region: CASSHDPSGRGTYEQYF. The CDR3 bases are TGTGCCAGCAGCCACGACCCTAGCGGGAGAGGCACCTACGAGCAGTACTTC.